This passage covers 16 T cell receptor beta chains from one sample sequenced in a study of T cell changes during pregnancy in multiple sclerosis. Sequencing used immunoSEQ multiplex PCR; TCRdb keeps in-frame clones, though not all of them. The sample consists of around 72,000 clones, 90% to 95% of them appearing once. The sequencing here drew on CD4+ T cells from peripheral blood mononuclear cells, taken before pregnancy. These receptors all stem from a female donor with multiple sclerosis, enrolled in a pregnancy study.

The V and J genes are TRBV6-5 and TRBJ1-1, with D unclear. The CDR3 runs 12 residues. CDR1 and CDR2 from the germline V gene are MNHEY and SVGAGI. V lost 8 bases, J lost 3 bases, and 10 bases lay in between. CDR3 sequence: CASGPRDTEAFF. CDR3 sequence (DNA): TGTGCCAGCGGACCGAGGGACACTGAAGCTTTCTTT.

The chain has TRBV11-3 and TRBJ2-3; D uncertain. The V and J ends lost 5 bases and 4 bases respectively, with 10 bases between them. The CDR3 runs 13 residues. Germline V gene data show CDR1 as SGHNT and CDR2 as YENEEA. Here the CDR3 reads CASSKSEADTQYF. DNA for the CDR3: TGTGCCAGCAGCAAGAGCGAGGCAGATACGCAGTATTTT.

This chain connects TRBV5-6 to TRBJ2-7; TRBD1 might be the D (5 bases). CDR3 size: 13 residues. V was shortened by 3 bases and J by 4 bases, with 11 bases between the two germline ends. CDR1 is SGHDT and CDR2 is YYEEEE in the germline V gene. CDR3 in DNA: TGTGCCAGCAGCTCAGGACACGCATACGAGCAGTACTTC. Translating gives CASSSGHAYEQYF.

The chain combines TRBV4-1 with TRBJ2-1; 7 bases map to TRBD1. Germline assignment: CDR1 MGHRA and CDR2 YSYEKL. CDR3 length equals 18 residues. The ends lost 6 bases at V and 7 bases at J; junction bases unmatched: 21. The CDR3 DNA reads as TGCGCCAGCAGTTCAGGTGGTATGGTCAGGGGGTTTCGGAATGAGCAGTTCTTC. This translates into CASSSGGMVRGFRNEQFF.

The chain has TRBV5-4 and TRBJ2-1; TRBD2 is a possible D gene (5 bases). V was pared by 0 bases and J by 6 bases, with 10 bases between. This CDR3 has 14 residues. Germline loops: CDR1 SGHNT, CDR2 YYREEE (reference sequence). The CDR3, as DNA: TGTGCCAGCAGCTTGGAGGCTAGCCCCAATGAGCAGTTCTTC. Translating gives CASSLEASPNEQFF. Using reference TRBV5-4 and TRBJ2-1 for the parts outside the CDR3, the full variable domain is ETGVTQSPTHLIKTRGQQVTLRCSSQSGHNTVSWYQQALGQGPQFIFQYYREEENGRGNFPPRFSGLQFPNYSSELNVNALELDDSALYLCASSLEASPNEQFFGPGTRLTVL.

This sequence joins TRBV5-4 and TRBJ2-5, with D perhaps matching TRBD1 (7 bases). This CDR3 spans 15 amino acids. Trimming removed 4 bases at V and 4 bases at J, with 17 bases between. CDR1 is SGHNT, CDR2 YYREEE, per germline (reference sequence). Written as DNA, the CDR3 is TGTGCCAGCAGCAATACAGGGCAGGGGGGAGAGACCCAGTACTTC. Protein product: CASSNTGQGGETQYF.

The V gene is TRBV15, the J gene TRBJ2-1; D might be TRBD2 (5 bases). The length of the CDR3 is 16 residues. Germline V gives CDR1 LNHNV, CDR2 YYDKDF (reference sequence). V was shortened by 1 base and J by 3 bases, with 13 bases between the two germline ends. CDR3 DNA: TGTGCCACCAGCAGAGCGGAGGTTTCGAGCTACAATGAGCAGTTCTTC. Its protein product is CATSRAEVSSYNEQFF.

The rearrangement links TRBV19 to TRBJ2-7; 9 positions agree with TRBD2. CDR3 length equals 15 residues. CDR1 and CDR2 (germline): LNHDA, SQIVND (reference sequence). V shed 3 bases and J 1 base; nucleotides not matched to a gene: 4. CDR3 sequence (DNA): TGTGCCAGTAGTATGATAGCGGGAGAATCCTACGAGCAGTACTTC. Its translation: CASSMIAGESYEQYF.

The chain uses TRBV7-9 and TRBJ2-7, with TRBD1 identical over 7 bases. Looked up from germline, CDR1 is SEHNR and CDR2 is FQNEAQ (reference sequence). The CDR3 extends over 15 amino acids. J was trimmed by 5 bases and V by 6 bases; bases with no gene match: 13. The CDR3 nucleotides are TGTGCCAGCAGTTCGGGACAGTCCAGGGAGAACGAGCAGTACTTC. Translation gives CASSSGQSRENEQYF.

The chain links TRBV6-4 to TRBJ2-2, with 8 bases lining up with TRBD1. V shed 2 bases and J 5 bases; nucleotides not matched to a gene: 7. Germline values: CDR1 MRHNA, CDR2 SNTAGT. The CDR3 runs to 16 residues. CDR3 region: CASSDRDRGRTGELFF. CDR3 nucleotide sequence: TGTGCCAGCAGTGACAGAGACAGGGGAAGGACCGGGGAGCTGTTTTTT.

The genes are TRBV2 and TRBJ1-4, with D possibly matching TRBD1 (5 bases). The germline V and J ends were trimmed by 7 bases and 3 bases, with 9 bases remaining between them. The CDR3 is 13 residues long. Germline CDR1 SNHLY, CDR2 FYNNEI. CDR3 amino acids: CASMGGANEKLFF. The CDR3 nucleotides are TGTGCCAGCATGGGGGGTGCTAATGAAAAACTGTTTTTT. Complete variable domain (other parts from reference TRBV2 and TRBJ1-4): EPEVTQTPSHQVTQMGQEVILRCVPISNHLYFYWYRQILGQKVEFLVSFYNNEISEKSEIFDDQFSVERPDGSNFTLKIRSTKLEDSAMYFCASMGGANEKLFFGSGTQLSVL.

This chain's CDR3 is CASSLTTGTGTDTQYF. CDR3 DNA sequence: TGTGCCAGCAGTTTGACGACAGGGACGGGCACAGATACGCAGTATTTT. The chain links TRBV7-9 to TRBJ2-3; 7 nucleotides line up with TRBD1. The V and J ends lost 6 bases and 1 base, in that order; junction bases with no gene match: 10. The CDR3 contains 16 residues. The germline V gene encodes CDR1 SEHNR and CDR2 FQNEAQ (reference sequence). Using reference TRBV7-9 and TRBJ2-3 for the parts outside the CDR3, the full variable domain is DTGVSQNPRHKITKRGQNVTFRCDPISEHNRLYWYRQTLGQGPEFLTYFQNEAQLEKSRLLSDRFSAERPKGSFSTLEIQRTEQGDSAMYLCASSLTTGTGTDTQYFGPGTRLTVL.

The rearrangement joins TRBV7-8 to TRBJ1-1, with unresolved D. The germline V gene encodes CDR1 SGHVS and CDR2 FQNEAQ. The CDR3 spans 13 residues. The ends were cut back, 5 bases at V and 2 bases at J, with 9 bases in the middle. CDR3 loop: CASSRRVNTEAFF. CDR3 nucleotide sequence: TGTGCCAGCAGCCGACGGGTAAACACTGAAGCTTTCTTT.

This chain connects TRBV9 to TRBJ2-3; 9 bases fit TRBD2. V dropped 0 bases and J dropped 1; count of bases not matched to a gene: 6. The V gene's germline CDR1 is SGDLS and CDR2 YYNGEE. This CDR3 spans 17 amino acids. The CDR3 sequence: CASSVVTSGFRTDTQYF. In nucleotides, the CDR3 is TGTGCCAGCAGCGTAGTGACTAGCGGCTTCCGCACAGATACGCAGTATTTT.

The chain recombines TRBV27 with TRBJ1-2; no firm D call. This CDR3 contains 14 residues. The germline V and J ends were trimmed by 6 bases and 4 bases, with 15 bases remaining between them. Germline lookup yields CDR1 MNHEY and CDR2 SMNVEV (reference sequence). CDR3 nucleotides: TGTGCCAGCAGCCCGTACCGGGTCCGCTATGGCTACACCTTC. It specifies CASSPYRVRYGYTF.

This rearrangement joins TRBV7-2 to TRBJ2-7; TRBD1 matches 8 bases. The J segment lost 5 bases and the V segment lost 1 base, leaving 4 bases of the junction unmatched. The CDR3 is 14 residues long. Germline V lookup: CDR1 SGHTA, CDR2 FQGNSA. The CDR3 protein is CASSLGTGWNEQYF. The CDR3 nucleotides read TGTGCCAGCAGCTTAGGGACAGGGTGGAACGAGCAGTACTTC. The full variable domain, in which reference TRBV7-2 and TRBJ2-7 provide the parts outside the CDR3, is GAGVSQSPSNKVTEKGKDVELRCDPISGHTALYWYRQSLGQGLEFLIYFQGNSAPDKSGLPSDRFSAERTGGSVSTLTIQRTQQEDSAVYLCASSLGTGWNEQYFGPGTRLTVT.